Below, 3 T cell receptor beta chains from the same sample are listed, as sequenced in a study of blood T cell repertoires in COVID-19. Data came from immunoSEQ multiplex PCR; TCRdb stores just in-frame clones and leaves some out. Altogether about 140,000 clones are present, over 70% being singletons, with the ten largest covering 10%. Specimen: peripheral blood. The origin of the receptors is a man between 60 and 75 years old with active or convalescent COVID-19.

This clone was seen more than once but under ten times. J is TRBJ2-7 and V is TRBV6-4, with 11 bases identical to TRBD1. Trimming cost V 10 bases and J 8 bases; bases outside gene matches: 22. The CDR3 has 17 residues. CDR1 and CDR2 (germline): MRHNA, SNTAGT. In nucleotides, the CDR3 is TGTGCCAACGAACCGCCAGGGGACAGGGGGGGGAAACTCCAGCAGTACTTC. This sequence encodes CANEPPGDRGGKLQQYF.

The chain couples TRBV6-5 to TRBJ2-5, with no clear D. Trimming took off 4 bases at V and 4 bases at J, with 13 bases between the two ends. CDR3 length equals 14 residues. CDR1 and CDR2 from the germline V gene are MNHEY and SVGAGI. The DNA for the CDR3 is TGTGCCAGCAGTTCAATCGGAGATGGAGAGACCCAGTACTTC. Translating gives CASSSIGDGETQYF.

The J gene is TRBJ2-7, the V gene TRBV5-1, with D perhaps matching TRBD2 (6 bases). With 4 bases removed from V and 4 bases from J, the gap between germline ends came to 12 bases. Per germline, CDR1 SGHRS and CDR2 YFSETQ. The CDR3 contains 13 residues. CDR3 in DNA: TGCGCCAGCAGCGGCGGGGTCCGATACGAGCAGTACTTC. Translating it yields CASSGGVRYEQYF.